This T cell receptor beta chain is drawn from a study of T cells in women clearing cervical HPV infection. Across the whole study: Controls gave blood once infection was undetectable; cases at lesion identification. Study-level results: Effector/memory and HPV-specific T cells were not isolated, and association timing is unknown. CIN3+ cases had significantly higher TCR richness than controls; evenness did not differ.

Here immunoSEQ multiplex PCR was the method, and the copy in TCRdb shows in-frame clones only, minus some. Its clone listing holds tens of thousands of clones. The CDR3 extends over 17 amino acids. The J segment lost 7 bases and the V segment lost 0 bases, leaving 13 bases of the junction unmatched. Looked up from germline, CDR1 is SGHRS and CDR2 is YFSETQ. To note about this clone: Its specificity is not known. The CDR3 extends 3 residues past the end of the read, so its final part is completed from the germline J gene.

The source is a woman aged 18 to 75 with a cervical HPV16 infection that either progressed to CIN3+ or cleared (not recorded which). The sample comprised blood buffy coat. The chain recombines TRBV5-1 with TRBJ1-2, with 9 bases aligning to TRBD1. The CDR3 DNA, read in part, is TGCGCCAGCAGCTTGGACAGGGGGCGGTCGTGGGTGTCTGGC. Encoded protein: CASSLDRGRSWVSG. The CDR3 in its entirety is CASSLDRGRSWVSGYTF.